Shown below are 31 T cell receptor beta chains from a single sample sequenced in a study of blood T cell repertoires in COVID-19. The protocol was immunoSEQ multiplex PCR, while the TCRdb copy is restricted to in-frame clones and leaves out a portion. This table has approximately 300,000 clones, 80% to 95% appearing once. The sample comprised peripheral blood. The source is a woman aged 25 to 45 with COVID-19, enrolled during active disease.

The V and J genes are TRBV14 and TRBJ1-1; 7 bases line up with TRBD1. The V segment lost 2 bases and the J segment 6 bases; nucleotides outside the gene matches: 9. Germline CDR1 SGHDN, CDR2 FVKESK. The CDR3 has 15 amino acids. The DNA of the CDR3 is TGTGCCAGCAGCCAACTACAGGGGTGGAGCCCTGAAGCTTTCTTT. Amino acid sequence: CASSQLQGWSPEAFF.

The chain is built from TRBV7-8 and TRBJ1-2; D is unresolved. This CDR3 spans 14 amino acids. The V end was cut by 5 bases, the J end by 4 bases, with 14 bases between. Germline CDR1 reads SGHVS; CDR2 reads FQNEAQ. The CDR3 sequence is CASSPRGGLYGYTF. In DNA, the CDR3 is TGTGCCAGCAGCCCCCGGGGTGGGCTCTATGGCTACACCTTC.

This sequence joins TRBV20-1 and TRBJ2-7; 8 bases line up with TRBD2. Germline CDR1 reads DFQATT; CDR2 reads SNEGSKA (reference sequence). J was trimmed by 3 bases and V by 3 bases; bases with no gene match: 4. This CDR3 comprises 13 residues. For the CDR3, the DNA is TGCAGTGCTAGTATGGGACTAGTCTACGAGCAGTACTTC. It specifies CSASMGLVYEQYF.

The gene calls are TRBV2 and TRBJ1-5; the match to TRBD1 covers 9 bases. This CDR3 spans 17 amino acids. V was clipped by 6 bases and J by 0 bases; unmatched bases: 9. CDR1 is SNHLY and CDR2 is FYNNEI in the germline V gene. CDR3 region: CASRTGTGTYSNQPQHF. For the CDR3, the DNA is TGTGCCAGCAGAACCGGGACAGGGACATATAGCAATCAGCCCCAGCATTTT.

The genes are TRBV2 and TRBJ1-6, with 8 nucleotides matching TRBD1. Trimming cost V 8 bases and J 7 bases; bases outside gene matches: 7. The CDR3 extends over 14 amino acids. The V gene's germline CDR1 is SNHLY and CDR2 FYNNEI. Here the CDR3 reads CASGWTGPNSPLHF. The DNA for the CDR3 is TGTGCCAGCGGTTGGACAGGGCCGAATTCACCCCTCCACTTT.

V usage is TRBV28 and J usage is TRBJ1-2; 9 nucleotides align to TRBD1. In germline, CDR1 is MDHEN, CDR2 SYDVKM. The CDR3 spans 16 residues. The V gene end was trimmed by 7 bases and the J gene end by 2 bases; junction bases not matched to a gene: 11. The CDR3 loop is CASTWDRADMNYGYTF. CDR3 in DNA: TGTGCCAGCACTTGGGACAGGGCCGACATGAACTATGGCTACACCTTC.

This chain uses TRBV19 with TRBJ2-2; 10 nucleotides match TRBD2. The CDR3 has 14 residues. V shed 7 bases, J shed 7 bases, and the junction held 6 bases outside the gene matches. Germline lookup yields CDR1 LNHDA and CDR2 SQIVND (reference sequence). The CDR3 here is CASNTGLALGELFF. CDR3 bases: TGTGCCAGTAACACGGGACTAGCGCTCGGGGAGCTGTTTTTT.

V and J are TRBV29-1 and TRBJ1-6, with 10 bases matching TRBD1. Per germline, CDR1 SQVTM and CDR2 ANQGSEA. With 6 bases clipped from V and 10 bases from J, the junction kept 6 bases outside the gene matches. CDR3 size: 13 residues. The CDR3 DNA sequence: TGCAGCGTGCGACAGGGGGCAGAATCACCCCTCCACTTT. It encodes CSVRQGAESPLHF.

The chain couples TRBV25-1 to TRBJ2-1, with 10 bases that match TRBD2. CDR3 size: 14 residues. The V and J ends lost 8 bases and 5 bases, in that order; junction bases with no gene match: 6. Germline lookup yields CDR1 MGHDK and CDR2 SYGVNS. The CDR3 coding sequence is TGTGCCAGCCAGGGACTAGCGAGGGACAATGAGCAGTTCTTC. Translated, it gives CASQGLARDNEQFF.

The chain couples TRBV18 to TRBJ1-4; possibly TRBD1 for D (6 bases). With 0 bases removed from V and 8 bases from J, the gap between germline ends came to 13 bases. From germline, CDR1 is KGHSH and CDR2 LQKENI. The length of the CDR3 is 15 residues. CDR3 sequence reads: CASSPPAGAGEKLFF. The CDR3 DNA reads TGTGCCAGCTCACCACCGGCAGGGGCAGGGGAAAAACTGTTTTTT.

This clone was counted only a few times. The chain links TRBV7-9 to TRBJ1-2, with D uncertain. Trimming left V 0 bases short and J 5 bases short, with 10 bases between. Germline CDR1 SEHNR, CDR2 FQNEAQ (reference sequence). The CDR3 has 14 amino acids. The CDR3 is CASSLAAVGYGYTF. The CDR3 bases are TGTGCCAGCAGCTTAGCCGCGGTCGGTTATGGCTACACCTTC.

In its sample, this clone was seen many times. This chain joins TRBV2 and TRBJ2-5; D may be TRBD2 (5 bases). CDR1 and CDR2 (germline): SNHLY, FYNNEI. The CDR3 extends over 12 amino acids. V lost 8 bases to trimming and J lost 7 bases, with 14 bases between them. The CDR3 is CASADRSGTQYF. The CDR3 DNA is TGTGCCAGCGCCGACCGAAGCGGGACCCAGTACTTC.

J is TRBJ2-1 and V is TRBV28; 9 bases fit TRBD2. The CDR3 extends over 17 amino acids. Trimming cost V 4 bases and J 0 bases; bases outside gene matches: 7. Germline lookup yields CDR1 MDHEN and CDR2 SYDVKM. CDR3 DNA: TGTGCCAGCAGTTCCCCCAGACTAGCGGACTCCTACAATGAGCAGTTCTTC. This translates into CASSSPRLADSYNEQFF.

The chain is built from TRBV5-6 and TRBJ2-2; weak D call: TRBD2 (7 bases). CDR1 is SGHDT and CDR2 is YYEEEE in the germline V gene. V lost 3 bases, J lost 3 bases, and 15 bases lay in between. The CDR3 is 16 amino acids. CDR3 DNA sequence: TGTGCCAGCAGCTGGTGGGGGGGCCGGGACACCGGGGAGCTGTTTTTT. Its protein is CASSWWGGRDTGELFF.

The chain links TRBV24-1 to TRBJ2-1, with a weak D call TRBD1 (7 bases). V lost 12 bases and J lost 6, with 20 bases in between. The CDR3 has 14 amino acids. Looked up from germline, CDR1 is KGHDR and CDR2 is SFDVKD. CDR3 in DNA: TGTGCCGCGGGGACGGAGACAGGGCCCAATGAGCAGTTCTTC. Translation: CAAGTETGPNEQFF.

The chain carries TRBV5-6 and TRBJ1-2, with TRBD1 matching 7 bases. V was clipped by 4 bases and J by 7 bases; unmatched bases: 10. Germline CDR1 reads SGHDT; CDR2 reads YYEEEE. CDR3 size: 14 residues. In DNA form, the CDR3 reads TGTGCCAGCAGCCCAACAGACAGGGCTTCTGGCTACACCTTC. It specifies CASSPTDRASGYTF.

In regard to this clone: Distinct nucleotide sequences in the sample also encode this CDR3. The V call is TRBV29-1, the J call TRBJ1-1, with 7 bases aligning to TRBD1. CDR1 and CDR2 (germline): SQVTM, ANQGSEA. The CDR3 sequence is 13 residues long. With V trimmed by 7 bases and J by 2 bases, 7 bases remained unmatched. The CDR3 DNA reads TGCAGCGGGCTGGGACAGCTAAACACTGAAGCTTTCTTT. Translating it yields CSGLGQLNTEAFF.

The V and J genes are TRBV3-1 (or the pseudogene TRBV3-2) and TRBJ1-2; tentative D call: TRBD1 (6 bases). Trimming took off 3 bases at V and 4 bases at J, with 12 bases between the two ends. The CDR3 runs 14 residues. Germline V gives CDR1 LGHDT, CDR2 YNNKEL (reference sequence). CDR3 DNA: TGTGCCAGCAGCCAGGGGGGGCACGGCTATGGCTACACCTTC. Amino acids: CASSQGGHGYGYTF.

The chain employs TRBV7-6 and TRBJ2-1; TRBD2 is a possible D gene (6 bases). The V and J ends lost 1 base and 5 bases respectively, with 12 bases between them. The CDR3 is 15 amino acids. Per germline, CDR1 SGHVS and CDR2 FNYEAQ. The CDR3, as DNA: TGTGCCAGCAGCTTAGTCGGGGTAGCGGACAATGAGCAGTTCTTC. It codes for CASSLVGVADNEQFF.

The J gene is TRBJ2-3, the V gene TRBV6-5, with a possible D match to TRBD1 (5 bases). V was cut by 0 bases and J by 2 bases, with 9 bases left in between. Per germline, CDR1 MNHEY and CDR2 SVGAGI. The CDR3 loop spans 15 amino acids. CDR3 coding DNA: TGTGCCAGCAGTTACTCCTCAGGGTACACAGATACGCAGTATTTT. Protein: CASSYSSGYTDTQYF.

The V gene is TRBV5-8, the J gene TRBJ2-2; D possibly corresponds to TRBD1 (6 bases). V lost 0 bases, J lost 1 base, and 13 bases lay in between. Germline assignment: CDR1 SGHTS and CDR2 YDEGEE. The CDR3 runs to 17 residues. This CDR3 reads CASSLELGAWNTGELFF. In nucleotides, the CDR3 is TGTGCCAGCAGCTTGGAGTTGGGGGCGTGGAACACCGGGGAGCTGTTTTTT.

The chain links TRBV13 to TRBJ2-6; no clear D gene. Trimming took 4 bases from V and 0 from J, leaving 7 bases between them. The CDR3 contains 15 residues. CDR1 is PRHDT and CDR2 is FYEKMQ in the germline V gene (reference sequence). The CDR3 coding sequence is TGTGCCAGCAGCTCAACACCCTCTGGGGCCAACGTCCTGACTTTC. Translated: CASSSTPSGANVLTF.

The rearrangement joins TRBV5-6 to TRBJ1-1; 9 bases match TRBD1. Per germline, CDR1 SGHDT and CDR2 YYEEEE. The CDR3 runs to 17 residues. V gave up 2 bases and J gave up 3 bases; unmatched junction bases: 11. This CDR3 reads CASSFQGQGGLDTEAFF. The CDR3 coding sequence is TGTGCCAGCAGCTTTCAGGGACAGGGAGGCCTCGACACTGAAGCTTTCTTT.

J is TRBJ1-1 and V is TRBV28; tentatively, D is TRBD1 (5 bases). CDR1 is MDHEN, CDR2 SYDVKM, per germline. The V and J ends lost 10 bases and 7 bases respectively, with 19 bases between them. The CDR3 contains 13 residues. The CDR3 DNA reads TGTGCCACCAAAACGCCCCCCCAGGGTGAAGCTTTCTTT. It translates to CATKTPPQGEAFF.

V gene TRBV19 combines with J gene TRBJ2-3; TRBD2 matches 11 bases. The V gene's germline CDR1 is LNHDA and CDR2 SQIVND (reference sequence). Germline trimming cut 8 bases from V and 2 bases from J; bases unmatched to any gene: 15. The CDR3 has 18 amino acids. As DNA, the CDR3 is TGTGCCAGTGCTTCTAGCGGGAGGCTGGAGATCAACACAGATACGCAGTATTTT. The encoded protein is CASASSGRLEINTDTQYF.

This clone was recorded once. This chain links TRBV29-1 with TRBJ1-2, with D possibly matching TRBD1 (6 bases). Trimming stripped 4 bases from V and 5 bases from J, with 8 bases between. From germline, CDR1 is SQVTM and CDR2 ANQGSEA. The CDR3 is made up of 11 amino acids. CDR3 DNA: TGCAGCGTTGCTCAGGGGTATGGCTACACCTTC. It translates to CSVAQGYGYTF. Together with reference TRBV29-1 and TRBJ1-2, the CDR3 gives the full variable domain: SAVISQKPSRDICQRGTSLTIQCQVDSQVTMMFWYRQQPGQSLTLIATANQGSEATYESGFVIDKFPISRPNLTFSTLTVSNMSPEDSSIYLCSVAQGYGYTFGSGTRLTVV.

The sample holds one count of this clone. The CDR3 nucleotides are TGCGCCAGCAGCTTTTTACAGGGCACTGACGAGCAGTACTTC. As protein: CASSFLQGTDEQYF. The rearrangement uses TRBV5-1 and TRBJ2-7; D is possibly TRBD1 (6 bases). Germline V lookup: CDR1 SGHRS, CDR2 YFSETQ. The CDR3 has 14 amino acids. Trimming left V 2 bases short and J 5 bases short, with 14 bases between.

The CDR3 spells CASSVITAYNEQFF. DNA of the CDR3: TGTGCCAGCAGCGTGATCACAGCCTACAATGAGCAGTTCTTC. The chain is built from TRBV9 and TRBJ2-1; D unresolved. Trimming took off 2 bases at V and 2 bases at J, with 8 bases between the two ends. The CDR3 sequence is 14 residues long. The germline V gene encodes CDR1 SGDLS and CDR2 YYNGEE. The entire variable domain, with the rest obtained from reference TRBV9 and TRBJ2-1, is as follows: DSGVTQTPKHLITATGQRVTLRCSPRSGDLSVYWYQQSLDQGLQFLIQYYNGEERAKGNILERFSAQQFPDLHSELNLSSLELGDSALYFCASSVITAYNEQFFGPGTRLTVL.

The chain is built from TRBV5-6 and TRBJ1-2; D might be TRBD1 (6 bases). V lost 0 bases, J lost 1 base, and 19 bases lay in between. This CDR3 has 18 residues. Germline CDR1 SGHDT, CDR2 YYEEEE. This chain's CDR3 is CASSLAHLDSLDNYGYTF. CDR3 in DNA: TGTGCCAGCAGCTTGGCCCACTTGGACAGCCTGGATAACTATGGCTACACCTTC.

This rearrangement joins TRBV6-5 to TRBJ1-2; D is undetermined. V was trimmed by 2 bases and J by 3 bases, leaving 10 bases between them. Germline V gene sequence: CDR1 MNHEY, CDR2 SVGAGI. The CDR3 length is 14 residues. As DNA, the CDR3 is TGTGCCAGCAGTTACGGCGGCGCCGACTATGGCTACACCTTC. Its translation: CASSYGGADYGYTF.

The chain carries TRBV7-9 and TRBJ1-1, with a tentative D call TRBD1 (5 bases). The CDR3 runs 12 residues. V was shortened by 8 bases and J by 4 bases, with 11 bases between the two germline ends. From germline, CDR1 is SEHNR and CDR2 FQNEAQ (reference sequence). CDR3 sequence: CASGGSGTEAFF. In nucleotides, the CDR3 is TGTGCCAGCGGGGGGAGCGGCACTGAAGCTTTCTTT.